The sequence of this T cell receptor (beta chain) was determined in a study of blood T cell repertoires in COVID-19. Participant-given clinical history determined each cohort assignment. The method was immunoSEQ multiplex PCR; TCRdb's version includes in-frame clones alone and lacks a portion of them. This table has some 320,000 clones, about nine tenths appearing once. CDR3 size: 13 residues. The V end was cut by 4 bases, the J end by 6 bases, with 12 bases between. The germline CDR1 and CDR2 sequences are LGHDT and YNNKEL (reference sequence). The sequence derives from a man aged 60 to 75 who had recovered from COVID-19. The V call is TRBV3-1 (or the pseudogene TRBV3-2), the J call TRBJ1-1, with TRBD1 as a possible D gene (5 bases). Sequencing used PBMCs or T cells enriched from blood (not recorded which). The CDR3 DNA is TGTGCCAGCAGCCGGGCCCCGGGGGCTGAAGCTTTCTTT. Protein: CASSRAPGAEAFF.